This T cell receptor (beta chain) was obtained from a study of OX40 agonist ivuxolimab in advanced cancers. Germline CDR1 is SGHVS and CDR2 is FQNEAQ. CDR3 length equals 15 residues. TCRdb's copy holds only in-frame clones and misses some; the assay was immunoSEQ multiplex PCR. Here the sample spans about 31,000 clones, approximately 86% being singletons. The sequenced sample was CD4+ or CD8+ T cells sorted from blood, obtained in a trial of the OX40 agonist ivuxolimab. J is TRBJ2-2 and V is TRBV7-8; 9 bases map to TRBD2. This receptor was obtained from an adult with an advanced solid tumor such as melanoma, head and neck, liver or kidney cancer. The CDR3 region is CVRCPECGRAGELFF. CDR3 bases: TGTGTACGTTGCCCCGAGTGCGGGAGGGCCGGGGAGCTGTTTTTT. Filled out from reference TRBV7-8 and TRBJ2-2, the complete variable domain reads GAGVSQSPRYKVAKRGQDVALRCDPISGHVSLFWYQQALGQGPEFLTYFQNEAQLDKSGLPSDRFFAERPEGSVSTLKIQRTQQEDSAVYLCVRCPECGRAGELFFGEGSRLTVL.